This T cell receptor (beta chain) was retrieved from a study of blood T cell repertoires in COVID-19. This clone has a single count. Trimming cost V 4 bases and J 2 bases; bases outside gene matches: 4. Germline assignment: CDR1 LGHNA and CDR2 YNFKEQ. The CDR3 is made up of 16 amino acids. Measured with immunoSEQ multiplex PCR; TCRdb has only the in-frame clones, and not every one. The data contain a few hundred thousand clones, approximately 85% of them singletons. The clonotype originates from a man aged 30-40 years who had recovered from COVID-19. The source material was PBMCs or T cells enriched from blood (not recorded which). V gene TRBV4-2 combines with J gene TRBJ1-4, with TRBD1 matching 10 bases. This CDR3 reads CASSPGQGFTNEKLFF. For the CDR3, the DNA is TGTGCCAGCAGCCCGGGACAGGGGTTCACTAATGAAAAACTGTTTTTT.